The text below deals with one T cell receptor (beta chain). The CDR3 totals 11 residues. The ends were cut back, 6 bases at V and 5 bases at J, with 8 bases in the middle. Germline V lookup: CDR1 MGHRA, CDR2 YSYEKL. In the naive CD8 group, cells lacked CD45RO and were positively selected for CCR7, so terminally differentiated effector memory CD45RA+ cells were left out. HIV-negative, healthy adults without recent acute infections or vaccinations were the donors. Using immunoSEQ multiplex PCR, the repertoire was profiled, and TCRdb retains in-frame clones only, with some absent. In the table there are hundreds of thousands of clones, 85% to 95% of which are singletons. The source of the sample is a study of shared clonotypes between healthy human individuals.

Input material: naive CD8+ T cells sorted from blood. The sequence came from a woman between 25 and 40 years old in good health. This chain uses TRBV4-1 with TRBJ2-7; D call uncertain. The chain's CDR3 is CASRGTHEQYF. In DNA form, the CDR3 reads TGCGCCAGCAGAGGCACTCACGAGCAGTACTTC.